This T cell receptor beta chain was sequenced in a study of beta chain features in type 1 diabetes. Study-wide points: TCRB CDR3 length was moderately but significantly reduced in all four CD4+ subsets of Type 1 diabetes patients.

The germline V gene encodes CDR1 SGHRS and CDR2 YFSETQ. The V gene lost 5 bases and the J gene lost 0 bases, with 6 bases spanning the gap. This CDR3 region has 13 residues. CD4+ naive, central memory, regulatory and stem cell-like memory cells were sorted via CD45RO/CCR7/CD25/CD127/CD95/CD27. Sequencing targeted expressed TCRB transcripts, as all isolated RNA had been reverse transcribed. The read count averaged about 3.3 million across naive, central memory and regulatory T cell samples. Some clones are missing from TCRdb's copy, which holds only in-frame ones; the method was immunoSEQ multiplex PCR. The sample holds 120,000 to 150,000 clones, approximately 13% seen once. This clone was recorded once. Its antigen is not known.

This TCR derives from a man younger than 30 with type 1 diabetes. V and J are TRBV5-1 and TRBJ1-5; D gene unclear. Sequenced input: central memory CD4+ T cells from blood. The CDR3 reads CASRENSNQPQHF. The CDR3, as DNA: TGCGCCAGCAGGGAGAATAGCAATCAGCCCCAGCATTTT.